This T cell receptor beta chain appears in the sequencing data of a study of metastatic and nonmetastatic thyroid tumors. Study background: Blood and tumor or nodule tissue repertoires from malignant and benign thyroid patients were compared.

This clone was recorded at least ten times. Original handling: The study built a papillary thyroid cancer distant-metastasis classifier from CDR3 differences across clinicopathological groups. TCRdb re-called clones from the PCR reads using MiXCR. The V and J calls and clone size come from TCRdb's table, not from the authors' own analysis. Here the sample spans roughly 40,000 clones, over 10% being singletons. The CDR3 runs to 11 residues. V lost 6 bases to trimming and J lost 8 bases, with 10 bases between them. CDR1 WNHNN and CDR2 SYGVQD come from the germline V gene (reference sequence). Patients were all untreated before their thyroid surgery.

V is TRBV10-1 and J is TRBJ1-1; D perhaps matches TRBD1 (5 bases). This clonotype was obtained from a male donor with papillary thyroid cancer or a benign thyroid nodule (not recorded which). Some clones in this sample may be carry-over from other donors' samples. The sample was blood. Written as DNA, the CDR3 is TGCGCCAGCAGCGCCGGGACGGAAGCTTTCTTT. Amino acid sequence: CASSAGTEAFF.